The rows below give T cell receptor beta chains drawn from one sample of a study of post-analysis software for immune sequencing data. In TCRdb, the PCR reads were re-called with MiXCR into one record per CDR3 protein. The sample contains hundreds of thousands of distinct CDR3 sequences, approximately 59% of which appear only once. The sequencing input was blood. These TCRs come from a girl aged 2-10 years with multiple sclerosis. Both conserved end residues are part of each CDR3. D genes are given only for firm matches. For some rows the clone size is stated as once, few or many, or as a class when expanded; others skip it.

CDR3,DNA,size,J,length,D,V
CASSPYEGLSYEQYF,TGTGCCAGCAGCCCGTATGAGGGACTCTCCTACGAGCAGTACTTC,-,TRBJ2-7,15,-,TRBV7-9
CASSYRTSGISTDTQYF,TGTGCCAGCAGCTATCGGACTAGCGGAATCAGCACAGATACGCAGTATTTT,-,TRBJ2-3,17,TRBD2,TRBV11-3
CASSLSGHSYGYTF,TGTGCCAGCAGCTTATCCGGACATTCCTATGGCTACACCTTC,-,TRBJ1-2,14,-,TRBV5-5
CASSFTGQNYEQYF,TGTGCCAGCAGCTTCACAGGGCAGAACTACGAGCAGTACTTC,few,TRBJ2-7,14,-,TRBV7-9
CASSVEGRFNNEQFF,TGTGCCAGCAGCGTAGAGGGGAGGTTTAACAATGAGCAGTTCTTC,few,TRBJ2-1,15,-,TRBV9
CSVAGGSSTDTQYF,TGCAGCGTTGCGGGGGGGTCTAGCACAGATACGCAGTATTTT,few,TRBJ2-3,14,TRBD2,TRBV29-1
CATSDVDKEWVETQYF,TGTGCCACCAGTGATGTGGATAAGGAGTGGGTAGAGACCCAGTACTTC,few,TRBJ2-5,16,-,TRBV24-1
CASSSGQGANSGELFF,TGTGCCAGCAGTTCGGGACAGGGGGCGAATAGCGGGGAGCTGTTTTTT,-,TRBJ2-2,16,TRBD1,TRBV6-5
CASSLKGGPVLRNEQFF,TGTGCCAGCAGCTTAAAAGGAGGGCCGGTGCTTAGAAATGAGCAGTTCTTC,-,TRBJ2-1,17,-,TRBV7-2
CASSFMDRDADTQYF,TGTGCCAGCAGCTTCATGGACAGGGATGCAGATACGCAGTATTTT,-,TRBJ2-3,15,TRBD1,TRBV13
CASSSDPQGDHYGYTF,TGTGCCAGCAGCTCAGACCCCCAGGGTGACCACTATGGCTACACCTTC,-,TRBJ1-2,16,-,TRBV9
CASSYSVGASYEQYF,TGTGCCAGCAGTTACTCAGTGGGGGCATCCTACGAGCAGTACTTC,once,TRBJ2-7,15,-,TRBV6-5
CASSQEGTQETQYF,TGCGCCAGCAGCCAAGAAGGAACTCAAGAGACCCAGTACTTC,-,TRBJ2-5,14,-,TRBV4-3
CASSSIGTLYEQYF,TGTGCCAGCAGCTCGATAGGGACTTTATACGAGCAGTACTTC,few,TRBJ2-7,14,-,TRBV7-9
CASSDGNGGGTDTQYF,TGTGCCAGCAGTGACGGGAACGGAGGGGGGACAGATACGCAGTATTTT,-,TRBJ2-3,16,-,TRBV6-2/TRBV6-3
CASSLTLRETQYF,TGCGCCAGCAGCTTGACACTCCGAGAGACCCAGTACTTC,few,TRBJ2-5,13,-,TRBV5-1
CSARAFQGRPGANVLTF,TGCAGTGCTAGAGCCTTCCAGGGAAGACCTGGGGCCAACGTCCTGACTTTC,-,TRBJ2-6,17,-,TRBV20-1
CASSLHAGLAGIYNEQFF,TGTGCCAGCAGCTTGCATGCGGGACTAGCGGGGATCTACAATGAGCAGTTCTTC,-,TRBJ2-1,18,TRBD2,TRBV5-5
CASSSVVASGSYEQYF,TGCGCCAGCAGCTCTGTCGTGGCTAGCGGGAGCTACGAGCAGTACTTC,-,TRBJ2-7,16,TRBD2,TRBV5-1
CASARTGEETQYF,TGTGCCAGCGCTCGTACGGGGGAAGAGACCCAGTACTTC,few,TRBJ2-5,13,-,TRBV12-3/TRBV12-4
CASSYSVPGGLLETQYF,TGTGCCAGCAGTTACTCCGTCCCCGGGGGTTTACTTGAGACCCAGTACTTC,-,TRBJ2-5,17,-,TRBV6-5
CSVEAGLTYNEQFF,TGCAGCGTTGAGGCAGGGTTGACCTACAATGAGCAGTTCTTC,-,TRBJ2-1,14,-,TRBV29-1
CTSSLTGGNIQYF,TGTACCAGCAGCCTGACAGGGGGAAACATTCAGTACTTC,-,TRBJ2-4,13,TRBD1,TRBV12-3/TRBV12-4
CASSIEAPHEQYF,TGCGCCAGCAGCATTGAGGCTCCCCACGAGCAGTACTTC,-,TRBJ2-7,13,-,TRBV5-1
CASSEYAAPSYEQYF,TGTGCCAGCAGTGAATATGCGGCTCCCTCCTACGAGCAGTACTTC,-,TRBJ2-7,15,-,TRBV25-1
CASSQEGLAGGGWLYNEQFF,TGCGCCAGCAGCCAAGAGGGACTAGCGGGAGGCGGGTGGCTCTACAATGAGCAGTTCTTC,-,TRBJ2-1,20,TRBD2,TRBV4-1
CASEGTSGSMAGELFF,TGTGCCAGCGAGGGTACTAGCGGGAGTATGGCCGGGGAGCTGTTTTTT,-,TRBJ2-2,16,TRBD2,TRBV6-1
CASSQTTPLIQYF,TGTGCCAGCAGCCAAACAACGCCGCTCATTCAGTACTTC,-,TRBJ2-4,13,-,TRBV12-3/TRBV12-4
CASSRMTGNEQFF,TGTGCCAGCAGCCGAATGACTGGCAATGAGCAGTTCTTC,-,TRBJ2-1,13,-,TRBV3-1
CSVAAGGSYNEQFF,TGCAGCGTTGCCGCGGGCGGCTCCTACAATGAGCAGTTCTTC,-,TRBJ2-1,14,-,TRBV29-1
CASSLGGEYGYTF,TGCGCCAGCAGCTTAGGGGGGGAATATGGCTACACCTTC,once,TRBJ1-2,13,-,TRBV5-1
CSTQGGGQETQYF,TGCAGCACGCAGGGTGGGGGCCAAGAGACCCAGTACTTC,-,TRBJ2-5,13,-,TRBV29-1
CSVEARSGYEQYF,TGCAGTGTCGAAGCGAGATCAGGGTACGAGCAGTACTTC,few,TRBJ2-7,13,-,TRBV20-1
CAARTSGETQYF,TGCGCCGCCAGGACTAGCGGCGAGACCCAGTACTTC,-,TRBJ2-5,12,TRBD2,TRBV5-1
CASSSGWAHPYEQYF,TGTGCCAGCAGTTCCGGGTGGGCCCACCCCTACGAGCAGTACTTC,-,TRBJ2-7,15,-,TRBV6-6
CASSRNSYEQYF,TGTGCCAGCAGCCGGAACTCCTACGAGCAGTACTTC,-,TRBJ2-7,12,-,TRBV5-6
CASARQRSNEKLFF,TGTGCCAGCGCGAGACAGCGATCTAATGAAAAACTGTTTTTT,-,TRBJ1-4,14,-,TRBV2
CASSLLGMNTEAFF,TGTGCCAGCAGCTTACTTGGCATGAACACTGAAGCTTTCTTT,-,TRBJ1-1,14,-,TRBV7-3
CSARDQSEMYNEQFF,TGCAGTGCTAGAGATCAGAGTGAGATGTACAATGAGCAGTTCTTC,-,TRBJ2-1,15,-,TRBV20-1
CASSLVPSLQETQYF,TGTGCCAGCAGCTTAGTTCCAAGTTTGCAAGAGACCCAGTACTTC,-,TRBJ2-5,15,-,TRBV11-2
CSARLGLLTDTQYF,TGCAGTGCTAGACTGGGCCTACTCACAGATACGCAGTATTTT,-,TRBJ2-3,14,-,TRBV20-1
CASSLRGGNQPQHF,TGTGCCAGCAGTTTGCGAGGAGGCAATCAGCCCCAGCATTTT,few,TRBJ1-5,14,-,TRBV12-3/TRBV12-4
CASSLNTGEKTTQYF,TGTGCCAGCAGCTTAAACACGGGAGAGAAGACGACCCAGTACTTC,-,TRBJ2-5,15,-,TRBV7-3
CASSLTGGLYGYTF,TGTGCCAGCAGCTTAACGGGTGGGCTCTATGGCTACACCTTC,-,TRBJ1-2,14,-,TRBV11-3